Below, 4 T cell receptor beta chains from the same sample are listed, as sequenced in a study of beta chain features in type 1 diabetes (dated by TCRdb to 2017 to 2018). The library was prepared using the immunoSEQ multiplex PCR assay. All of the isolated RNA was reverse transcribed with the High Capacity cDNA Reverse Transcription Kit, so expressed TCRB transcripts were sequenced. The source is immuneACCESS, and TCRdb retained only in-frame sequences with V and J called. Part of the clones is not carried over; for the studies checked, unresolved V genes explain less than half of this, and the remainder is unexplained. The sample has 300,000 to 450,000 clones on record, over 9.5% of them singletons. Of the sample, 0.01% falls within the top ten clones. No antigens are known for them. General study outcomes and caveats: A moderate but significant shortening of TCRB CDR3 length was observed in type 1 diabetes patients in all four CD4+ subsets.

Sequencing was done on a sample of naive CD4+ T cells from blood. Interpreted using the paper, the cell subset or site label stands for: true naive CD4+ T cells. The receptor source for this set is a woman aged 18-35 years with type 1 diabetes.

This clone has only a few counts. The chain links TRBV19 to TRBJ1-5; maybe TRBD1 (5 bases). Germline V lookup: CDR1 LNHDA, CDR2 SQIVND (reference sequence). Between the trimmed V and J ends, which lost 6 bases and 2 bases, there was a span of 14 bases. The CDR3 runs 15 residues. The CDR3 region is CASRSGAGGNQPQHF. The CDR3 DNA follows: TGTGCCAGTAGGTCGGGCGCGGGGGGCAATCAGCCCCAGCATTTT.

In this sample, this clone turned up a few times. The chain carries TRBV7-9 and TRBJ2-1; 10 nucleotides line up with TRBD2. The ends lost 3 bases at V and 6 bases at J; junction bases unmatched: 14. Per the germline V gene, CDR1 is SEHNR and CDR2 is FQNEAQ (reference sequence). The CDR3 is 18 residues long. CDR3 protein: CASSFVAGGLVWINEQFF. CDR3 DNA sequence: TGTGCCAGCAGCTTTGTAGCGGGAGGCTTGGTTTGGATCAATGAGCAGTTCTTC.

This clone showed up just a few times. V gene TRBV28 combines with J gene TRBJ1-2, with TRBD1 matching over 8 bases. Germline V CDR1 and CDR2: MDHEN, SYDVKM. The CDR3 extends over 14 amino acids. The trim removed 1 base at V and 8 bases at J, leaving 6 bases unmatched. The CDR3 DNA follows: TGTGCCAGCAGTTTATTCGGACAGGGAGGGGGCTACACCTTC. Translated: CASSLFGQGGGYTF.

This clone has more than one count but fewer than ten. The rearrangement joins TRBV14 to TRBJ2-7; D is uncertain. This CDR3 is 13 amino acids long. Per germline, CDR1 SGHDN and CDR2 FVKESK. Deletions cut 0 bases from V and 6 bases from J, with 9 bases between. The DNA for the CDR3 is TGTGCCAGCAGCCAAGATCTAGTCGGCGAGCAGTACTTC. Translated, it gives CASSQDLVGEQYF.